This T cell receptor (beta chain) is from a study of cytomegalovirus exposure and HLA in healthy donors. This CDR3 region has 15 residues. V gave up 3 bases and J gave up 1 base; unmatched junction bases: 4. The germline V gene encodes CDR1 MNHEY and CDR2 SMNVEV (reference sequence). Data came from immunoSEQ multiplex PCR; TCRdb stores just in-frame clones and leaves some out. The data contain about 200,000 clones, about 81% of them singletons. Sequencing was performed on PBMCs. This clonotype was sampled from a woman in her twenties or thirties in good health and CMV-seronegative. The J gene is TRBJ1-1, the V gene TRBV27, with TRBD1 matching 8 bases. The CDR3, as DNA: TGTGCCAGCAGTTTTGGGGACAGGTCGAACACTGAAGCTTTCTTT. Encoded protein: CASSFGDRSNTEAFF.